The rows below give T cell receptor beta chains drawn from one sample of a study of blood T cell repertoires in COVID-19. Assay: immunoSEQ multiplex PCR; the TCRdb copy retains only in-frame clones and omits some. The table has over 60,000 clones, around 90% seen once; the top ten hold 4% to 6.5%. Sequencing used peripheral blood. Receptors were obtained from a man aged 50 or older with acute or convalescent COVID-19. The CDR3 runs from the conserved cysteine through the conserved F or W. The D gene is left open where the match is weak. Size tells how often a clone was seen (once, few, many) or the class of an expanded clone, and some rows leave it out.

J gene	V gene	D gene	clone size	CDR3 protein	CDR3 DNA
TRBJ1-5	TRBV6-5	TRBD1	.	CASSYSRTGGQPQHF	TGTGCCAGCAGTTACTCCCGGACAGGGGGTCAGCCCCAGCATTTT
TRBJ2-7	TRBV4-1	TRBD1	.	CASSLTHGQGPYEQYF	TGCGCCAGCAGCCTTACCCACGGACAGGGTCCCTACGAGCAGTACTTC
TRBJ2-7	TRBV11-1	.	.	CASSLASESPMYEQYF	TGTGCCAGCAGCTTAGCTAGCGAATCCCCTATGTACGAGCAGTACTTC
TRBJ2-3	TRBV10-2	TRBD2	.	CASSGLIGREWSDTQYF	TGCGCCAGCAGTGGCCTAATTGGGCGGGAGTGGTCAGATACGCAGTATTTT
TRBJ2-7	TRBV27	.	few	CASSYGGMPPYEQYF	TGTGCCAGCAGTTATGGGGGGATGCCACCCTACGAGCAGTACTTC
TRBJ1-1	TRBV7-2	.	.	CASSLLGQNTEAFF	TGTGCCAGCAGCTTACTCGGACAGAACACTGAAGCTTTCTTT
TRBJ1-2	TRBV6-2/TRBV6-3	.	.	CASSLDSYYGYTF	TGTGCCAGCAGTTTGGACAGCTACTATGGCTACACCTTC
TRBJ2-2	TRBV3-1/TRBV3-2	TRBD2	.	CASSQEGVAGGLGELFF	TGTGCCAGCAGCCAAGAGGGGGTAGCGGGAGGCCTCGGGGAGCTGTTTTTT
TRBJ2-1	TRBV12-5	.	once	CASGSSRSYNEQFF	TGTGCTAGTGGTTCCTCCCGTTCCTACAATGAGCAGTTCTTC
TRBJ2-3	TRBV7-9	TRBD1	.	CASRPGQSTDTQYF	TGTGCCAGCAGACCGGGACAGAGCACAGATACGCAGTATTTT
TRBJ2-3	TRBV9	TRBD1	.	CASSPRQGSVSTDTQYF	TGTGCCAGCAGCCCACGACAGGGTAGCGTAAGCACAGATACGCAGTATTTT
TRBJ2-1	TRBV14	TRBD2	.	CASSQRVLSGSSYNEQFF	TGTGCCAGCAGCCAAAGGGTGCTTAGCGGGAGCTCCTACAATGAGCAGTTCTTC
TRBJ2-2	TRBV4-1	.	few	CASSQDGQELFF	TGCGCCAGCAGCCAAGATGGGCAGGAGCTGTTTTTT
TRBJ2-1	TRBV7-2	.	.	CASSLDTGNNEQFF	TGTGCCAGCAGCTTAGATACGGGGAACAATGAGCAGTTCTTC
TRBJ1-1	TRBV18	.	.	CASSDEVGGTEAFF	TGTGCCAGCTCGGATGAGGTGGGGGGTACTGAAGCTTTCTTT
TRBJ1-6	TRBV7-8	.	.	CASSFNRDSDLHF	TGTGCCAGCAGCTTTAACCGGGACTCTGACCTCCACTTT
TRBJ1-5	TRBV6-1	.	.	CASSEFWPQHF	TGTGCCAGCAGTGAATTCTGGCCCCAGCATTTT
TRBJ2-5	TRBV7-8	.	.	CASSLEAGTPNQETQYF	TGTGCCAGCAGCTTAGAAGCCGGGACACCGAACCAAGAGACCCAGTACTTC
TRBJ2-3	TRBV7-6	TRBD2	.	CASSSILAGVPTDTQYF	TGTGCCAGCAGCTCTATTCTAGCGGGAGTCCCCACAGATACGCAGTATTTT
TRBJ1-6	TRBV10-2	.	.	CASKEWSSYNSPLHF	TGCGCCAGCAAAGAGTGGAGCTCCTATAATTCACCCCTCCACTTT
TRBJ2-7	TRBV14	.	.	CASSQGEAYEQYF	TGTGCCAGCAGCCAAGGCGAAGCCTACGAGCAGTACTTC
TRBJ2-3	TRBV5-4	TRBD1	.	CASSLAHRRQGTDTQYF	TGTGCCAGCAGCTTGGCCCATCGTCGACAGGGGACAGATACGCAGTATTTT
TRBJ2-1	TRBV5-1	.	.	CASSLGLLNEQFF	TGCGCCAGCAGCTTGGGACTACTCAATGAGCAGTTCTTC
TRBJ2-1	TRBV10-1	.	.	CASSSSSGYNEQFF	TGCGCCAGCTCTAGTTCATCTGGATACAATGAGCAGTTCTTC
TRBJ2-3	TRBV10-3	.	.	CAISERAGTSRYSTDTQYF	TGTGCCATCAGTGAAAGGGCGGGAACTAGCCGTTATAGCACAGATACGCAGTATTTT
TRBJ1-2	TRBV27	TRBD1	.	CASTKDRGGVYGYTF	TGTGCCAGCACTAAGGACAGGGGCGGCGTCTATGGCTACACCTTC
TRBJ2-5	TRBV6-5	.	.	CASSYLEGEETQYF	TGTGCCAGCAGTTACCTGGAAGGAGAGGAGACCCAGTACTTC
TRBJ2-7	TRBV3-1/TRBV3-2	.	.	CASSQDVQGYYEQYF	TGTGCCAGCAGCCAAGATGTTCAGGGATACTACGAGCAGTACTTC
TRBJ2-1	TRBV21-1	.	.	CASSSTHRGFLNEQFF	TGTGCCAGCAGCAGCACACACAGGGGATTTCTGAATGAGCAGTTCTTC
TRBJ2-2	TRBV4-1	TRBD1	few	CASSQADRAGGELFF	TGCGCCAGCAGCCAAGCCGACAGGGCCGGCGGGGAGCTGTTTTTT
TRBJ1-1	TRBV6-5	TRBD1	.	CASSRDRDTEAFF	TGTGCCAGCAGTCGGGACAGGGACACTGAAGCTTTCTTT
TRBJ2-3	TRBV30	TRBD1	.	CAWSAQGAADTQYF	TGTGCCTGGAGTGCACAGGGGGCGGCAGATACGCAGTATTTT
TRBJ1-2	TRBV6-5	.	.	CASTQRGGNGYTF	TGTGCCAGCACCCAGCGGGGGGGGAATGGCTACACCTTC
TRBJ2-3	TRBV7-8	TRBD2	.	CASSLRRPGLADTDTQYF	TGTGCCAGCAGCTTAAGGAGGCCGGGACTAGCGGACACAGATACGCAGTATTTT
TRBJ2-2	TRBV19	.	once	CASSIAGLNTGELFF	TGTGCCAGTAGTATAGCGGGACTTAACACCGGGGAGCTGTTTTTT
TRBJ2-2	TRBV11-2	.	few	CASSPAGLNTGELFF	TGTGCCAGCAGCCCAGCGGGTCTCAACACCGGGGAGCTGTTTTTT
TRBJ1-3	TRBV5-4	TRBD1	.	CASSSAKAGGLGNTIYF	TGTGCCAGCAGCTCCGCGAAAGCAGGGGGTCTTGGAAACACCATATATTTT